One and the same sample provided the 13 T cell receptor beta chains below, sequenced in a study of blood T cell repertoires in COVID-19 (dated by TCRdb to 2018 to 2021). Library prep was done by the immunoSEQ multiplex PCR assay. TCRdb took this table from immuneACCESS and kept in-frame rearrangements with V and J called. Such tables lack part of the clones; where checked against another copy, unresolved V genes explain under half of the gap, and the rest is unexplained. This sample holds roughly 330,000 clones; roughly 88% were observed only once. Clones ranked in the top ten supply 3% to 4% of the sample. Input material: peripheral blood. The receptors shown here come from a woman between 45 and 65 years old with active or convalescent COVID-19.

The chain is built from TRBV28 and TRBJ2-3, with 9 positions matching TRBD2. Germline CDR1 and CDR2: MDHEN and SYDVKM. The junction had 16 bases not matched to a gene; V was cut back by 5 bases and J by 1 base. The CDR3 covers 19 residues. The CDR3 sequence: CASSVRWREGQVGTDTQYF. In DNA form, the CDR3 reads TGTGCCAGCAGTGTCCGGTGGCGGGAGGGCCAGGTAGGCACAGATACGCAGTATTTT.

The chain couples TRBV30 to TRBJ1-5, with a tentative D call TRBD1 (6 bases). CDR3 size: 14 residues. With 4 bases removed from V and 3 bases from J, the gap between germline ends came to 13 bases. CDR1 and CDR2 (germline): GTSNPN, SVGIG (reference sequence). CDR3 amino acids: CAWTVDRFNQPQHF. CDR3 nucleotides: TGTGCCTGGACTGTGGACAGATTCAATCAGCCCCAGCATTTT.

This clone has just one count. The V call is TRBV9, the J call TRBJ2-1; 7 bases are shared with TRBD2. The CDR3 contains 15 residues. J was trimmed by 9 bases and V by 0 bases; bases with no gene match: 9. CDR1 is SGDLS, CDR2 YYNGEE, per germline. Here the CDR3 DNA reads TGTGCCAGCAGCGTAGGATCGGCGGGAGATATTGAGCAGTTCTTC. Protein sequence: CASSVGSAGDIEQFF.

The chain recombines TRBV15 with TRBJ2-7; maybe TRBD2 (6 bases). The ends were cut back, 0 bases at V and 6 bases at J, with 18 bases in the middle. From germline, CDR1 is LNHNV and CDR2 YYDKDF (reference sequence). The CDR3 length is 16 residues. The CDR3: CATSRDRGSGLLEQYF. CDR3 coding DNA: TGTGCCACCAGCAGAGATCGGGGGTCGGGTCTTCTCGAGCAGTACTTC. Based on the CDR3 plus reference TRBV15 and TRBJ2-7, the full variable domain is DAMVIQNPRYQVTQFGKPVTLSCSQTLNHNVMYWYQQKSSQAPKLLFHYYDKDFNNEADTPDNFQSRRPNTSFCFLDIRSPGLGDTAMYLCATSRDRGSGLLEQYFGPGTRLTVT.

The CDR3 sequence: CASSPGRQANTGELFF. In DNA, the CDR3 is TGTGCCAGCTCACCAGGTCGGCAGGCAAACACCGGGGAGCTGTTTTTT. This chain connects TRBV18 to TRBJ2-2; no reliable D call. The CDR3 length is 16 residues. Deletions cut 2 bases from V and 2 bases from J, with 12 bases between. In germline, CDR1 is KGHSH, CDR2 LQKENI.

This chain uses TRBV21-1 with TRBJ1-5; the table's TRBD1 call for D was not verified on the DNA. TRBV21-1 is recorded as a pseudogene. The CDR3 covers 16 residues. The CDR3 spells CATSDRDLLSNQPQHF. CDR3 nucleotides: TGTGCCACTTCAGACAGGGACCTTCTTAGCAATCAGCCCCAGCATTTT.

This clone turned up a few times. V is TRBV7-2 and J is TRBJ1-1; D is perhaps TRBD1 (6 bases). The CDR3 covers 13 residues. CDR1 SGHTA and CDR2 FQGNSA come from the germline V gene. V lost 3 bases and J lost 5, with 10 bases in between. Here the CDR3 reads CASSFYRDTEAFF. The CDR3 coding sequence is TGTGCCAGCAGCTTTTACAGGGATACTGAAGCTTTCTTT.

The chain's CDR3 is CASNKQGAATEAFF. CDR3 DNA: TGTGCCAGTAATAAACAGGGGGCTGCGACTGAAGCTTTCTTT. The gene calls are TRBV19 and TRBJ1-1; 9 bases line up with TRBD1. This CDR3 is 14 amino acids long. The trim removed 7 bases at V and 5 bases at J, leaving 8 bases unmatched. In germline, CDR1 is LNHDA, CDR2 SQIVND (reference sequence).

The J gene is TRBJ1-2, the V gene TRBV3-1 (or the pseudogene TRBV3-2); perhaps TRBD1 as D (6 bases). Germline CDR1 is LGHDT and CDR2 is YNNKEL (reference sequence). V gave up 1 base and J gave up 8 bases, with 11 bases separating them. The CDR3 is made up of 13 amino acids. The CDR3 region is CASSQVRGPGYTF. The DNA of the CDR3 is TGTGCCAGCAGCCAAGTCAGGGGCCCGGGCTACACCTTC.

This clone occurred once. V and J are TRBV5-1 and TRBJ1-2, with D possibly matching TRBD1 (6 bases). The V end lost 3 bases, the J end lost 2 bases, and 17 bases lay between the germline ends. The length of the CDR3 is 16 residues. CDR1 is SGHRS, CDR2 YFSETQ, per germline. This CDR3 reads CASSSSGGGGNYGYTF. CDR3 bases: TGCGCCAGCAGCTCCTCGGGAGGGGGGGGAAACTATGGCTACACCTTC.

J is TRBJ2-1 and V is TRBV7-9; TRBD2 aligns across 11 bases. Germline CDR1 and CDR2: SEHNR and FQNEAQ (reference sequence). The trim removed 3 bases at V and 10 bases at J, leaving 8 bases unmatched. The CDR3 runs 15 residues. The CDR3 protein is CASSFLAGGGGEQFF. The CDR3 DNA sequence: TGTGCCAGCAGCTTTCTAGCGGGAGGAGGAGGGGAGCAGTTCTTC.

The V gene is TRBV4-3, the J gene TRBJ2-7, with D possibly matching TRBD1 (6 bases). The CDR3 has 19 residues. Germline values: CDR1 LGHNA, CDR2 YSLEER. The V end lost 0 bases, the J end lost 0 bases, and 21 bases lay between the germline ends. CDR3 sequence (DNA): TGCGCCAGCAGCCAAGAAGGGGCCAGGGGCCTAGCTGGCTCCTACGAGCAGTACTTC. Translating gives CASSQEGARGLAGSYEQYF.

This clone was seen a single time. V is TRBV19 and J is TRBJ2-2; D unresolved. Trimming stripped 3 bases from V and 6 bases from J, with 8 bases between. The V gene's germline CDR1 is LNHDA and CDR2 SQIVND (reference sequence). The CDR3 loop spans 13 amino acids. The CDR3 coding sequence is TGTGCCAGTAGTATCCGTTTTGCCGGGGAGCTGTTTTTT. Its protein product is CASSIRFAGELFF.